Presented here are 30 T cell receptor beta chains from one specimen sequenced in a study of T cells in Graves' hyperthyroidism and ophthalmopathy. Amplified TCR beta CDR3 regions came from RNA transcripts. The primer set for the first-round RT-PCR of the TCR CDR3 was HTBI. MiXCR, applied by TCRdb to the multiplex PCR reads, yields one record per CDR3 protein. The sample carries about 610,000 distinct CDR3 sequences, roughly 14% recorded once. What was sequenced was blood. These TCRs come from a woman between 35 and 50 years old with Graves' ophthalmopathy.

This clonotype was detected ten times or more. The chain uses TRBV10-3 and TRBJ1-2; D may be TRBD1 (5 bases). V was shortened by 9 bases and J by 4 bases, with 15 bases between the two germline ends. The length of the CDR3 is 13 residues. CDR1 is ENHRY, CDR2 SYGVKD, per germline. Written as DNA, the CDR3 is TGTGCCATAAAGGGTTCAGGGTCCTATGGCTACACCTTC. Translation: CAIKGSGSYGYTF.

The gene calls are TRBV27 and TRBJ1-6, with a tentative D call TRBD1 (5 bases). CDR3 size: 17 residues. Trimming removed 6 bases from V and 5 bases from J, with 20 bases in between. CDR1 and CDR2 (germline): MNHEY, SMNVEV (reference sequence). The CDR3 nucleotides read TGTGCCAGCAGCCTAAGGGGTGGGCAGGAGAATAATTCACCCCTCCACTTT. This sequence encodes CASSLRGGQENNSPLHF.

Concerning this clonotype itself: At one end, the junction sequence differs from germline, possibly due to a read error. The chain couples TRBV2 to TRBJ1-2, with 7 bases that match TRBD1. Germline V gene data show CDR1 as SNHLY and CDR2 as FYNNEI. The length of the CDR3 is 15 residues. The chain's CDR3 is CASRSPGQSNYVYTF. The CDR3 DNA reads TGTGCCAGCAGGTCCCCGGGACAGTCTAACTATGTCTACACCTTC.

The table lists this clonotype with many counts. The rearrangement joins TRBV10-2 to TRBJ2-6; weak D call: TRBD2 (6 bases). The V and J ends lost 7 bases and 2 bases respectively, with 12 bases between them. The CDR3 spans 15 residues. Germline lookup yields CDR1 WSHSY and CDR2 SAAADI. In nucleotides, the CDR3 is TGCGCCAGCAAGGCCCGGGAGCCTGGGGCCAACGTCCTGACTTTC. Its translation: CASKAREPGANVLTF.

The chain uses TRBV2 and TRBJ1-1; D uncertain. V gave up 2 bases and J gave up 4 bases, with 11 bases separating them. This CDR3 is built from 14 residues. CDR1 and CDR2 from the germline V gene are SNHLY and FYNNEI. CDR3 region: CASSESWWSTEAFF. Here the CDR3 DNA reads TGTGCCAGCAGTGAATCGTGGTGGAGCACTGAAGCTTTCTTT.

The chain has TRBV20-1 and TRBJ2-7; D gene ambiguous. CDR1 is DFQATT, CDR2 SNEGSKA, per germline (reference sequence). This CDR3 region has 13 residues. Trimming stripped 0 bases from V and 0 bases from J, with 6 bases between. The DNA of the CDR3 is TGCAGTGCTAGAGAATACAACTCCTACGAGCAGTACTTC. Protein sequence: CSAREYNSYEQYF.

This clonotype was seen many times. The rearrangement links TRBV6-5 to TRBJ1-1; 11 bases match TRBD1. The CDR3 extends over 13 amino acids. Germline values: CDR1 MNHEY, CDR2 SVGAGI. The trim removed 7 bases at V and 9 bases at J, leaving 7 bases unmatched. The CDR3 loop is CASKIGTGGKAFF. The CDR3 coding sequence is TGTGCCAGCAAAATCGGGACAGGGGGAAAAGCTTTCTTT.

At least ten counts were recorded for this clonotype. This chain uses TRBV24-1 with TRBJ1-5; D is unclear. The CDR3 is made up of 15 amino acids. V lost 5 bases, J lost 2 bases, and 12 bases lay in between. The germline V gene has CDR1 KGHDR and CDR2 SFDVKD. The CDR3 nucleotides read TGTGCCACCAGTGGTACCGGCGGGGGCAATCAGCCCCAGCATTTT. It translates to CATSGTGGGNQPQHF.

This clonotype was counted many times. This chain connects TRBV10-3 to TRBJ1-1; D ambiguous. V was trimmed by 3 bases and J by 1 base, leaving 6 bases between them. From germline, CDR1 is ENHRY and CDR2 SYGVKD. The CDR3 has 13 amino acids. As DNA, the CDR3 is TGTGCCATCAGTGATAATGGGAACACTGAAGCTTTCTTT. Encoded protein: CAISDNGNTEAFF.

This clonotype was counted a few times. This chain joins TRBV5-8 and TRBJ1-5, with 7 bases lining up with TRBD1. This CDR3 region has 15 residues. Germline loops: CDR1 SGHTS, CDR2 YDEGEE. The trim removed 3 bases at V and 4 bases at J, leaving 7 bases unmatched. The CDR3 DNA sequence: TGTGCCAGCAGCTCCGAGGACAGGCCAAATCAGCCCCAGCATTTT. Protein: CASSSEDRPNQPQHF.

The chain employs TRBV30 and TRBJ2-7; a weak D match, TRBD2 (5 bases). Per the germline V gene, CDR1 is GTSNPN and CDR2 is SVGIG (reference sequence). Trimming removed 0 bases from V and 4 bases from J, with 13 bases in between. This CDR3 has 14 residues. The CDR3 nucleotides are TGTGCCTGGAGTGTAGGTGGGTCGGGATACGAGCAGTACTTC. Translating gives CAWSVGGSGYEQYF.

The chain employs TRBV28 and TRBJ1-5; D uncertain. The germline V and J ends were trimmed by 4 bases and 0 bases, with 10 bases remaining between them. The length of the CDR3 is 15 residues. In germline, CDR1 is MDHEN, CDR2 SYDVKM. The CDR3 coding sequence is TGTGCCAGCAGTTGGACGGCTATTAGCAATCAGCCCCAGCATTTT. As protein: CASSWTAISNQPQHF. Using reference TRBV28 and TRBJ1-5 for the parts outside the CDR3, the full variable domain is DVKVTQSSRYLVKRTGEKVFLECVQDMDHENMFWYRQDPGLGLRLIYFSYDVKMKEKGDIPEGYSVSREKKERFSLILESASTNQTSMYLCASSWTAISNQPQHFGDGTRLSIL.

At least ten counts were recorded for this clonotype. This chain links TRBV12-3 or TRBV12-4 with TRBJ2-5; tentative D call: TRBD1 (6 bases). V lost 3 bases and J 3 bases, leaving 14 bases between the germline ends. The length of the CDR3 is 15 residues. The CDR3 DNA reads TGTGCCAGCAGTTTGTTGGGGGCCGGAGAAGAGACCCAGTACTTC. Its translation is CASSLLGAGEETQYF.

This clonotype was counted at least ten times. The rearrangement uses TRBV13 and TRBJ1-1; D is unresolved. CDR3 size: 12 residues. V was shortened by 2 bases and J by 6 bases, with 7 bases between the two germline ends. Germline V gives CDR1 PRHDT, CDR2 FYEKMQ (reference sequence). This chain's CDR3 is CASSLTRPEAFF. The CDR3 DNA sequence: TGTGCCAGCAGCTTAACTAGGCCTGAAGCTTTCTTT. Complete variable domain (other parts from reference TRBV13 and TRBJ1-1): AAGVIQSPRHLIKEKRETATLKCYPIPRHDTVYWYQQGPGQDPQFLISFYEKMQSDKGSIPDRFSAQQFSDYHSELNMSSLELGDSALYFCASSLTRPEAFFGQGTRLTVV.

The chain combines TRBV4-2 with TRBJ2-7; 8 bases fit TRBD2. Germline V gene sequence: CDR1 LGHNA, CDR2 YNFKEQ. V dropped 2 bases and J dropped 0; count of bases not matched to a gene: 9. The CDR3 runs to 17 residues. The CDR3, as DNA: TGTGCCAGCAGCCAAAACATACTAGCGGACAACTCCTACGAGCAGTACTTC. It encodes CASSQNILADNSYEQYF.

There are many counts of this clonotype. The chain employs TRBV6-1 and TRBJ1-1; D gene ambiguous. Germline V gene sequence: CDR1 MNHNS, CDR2 SASEGT. V lost 4 bases to trimming and J lost 1 base, with 10 bases between them. This CDR3 is built from 14 residues. In DNA, the CDR3 is TGTGCCAGCAGTGCTCGCGGGGAGAACACTGAAGCTTTCTTT. This encodes CASSARGENTEAFF.

This clonotype was seen ten or more times. The chain couples TRBV20-1 to TRBJ1-2; D is unresolved. Germline-derived CDR1 and CDR2 are DFQATT and SNEGSKA (reference sequence). CDR3 length: 17 amino acids. V shed 5 bases and J shed 7 bases, with 29 bases lying between them. The CDR3 DNA reads as TGCAGTGCTTTACACGTTGCGGATTCCAACGCATGGGCTGGCTACACCTTC. This encodes CSALHVADSNAWAGYTF.

The chain recombines TRBV18 with TRBJ1-2; 9 bases align to TRBD1. Trimming cost V 3 bases and J 4 bases; bases outside gene matches: 9. CDR3 size: 16 residues. The V gene's germline CDR1 is KGHSH and CDR2 LQKENI. The CDR3 DNA follows: TGTGCCAGCTCACCGAAATCCGGGACAGGGACCTATGGCTACACCTTC. Amino acids: CASSPKSGTGTYGYTF.

This clonotype was found many times. J is TRBJ2-7 and V is TRBV28; 7 bases are a match to TRBD1. This CDR3 spans 13 amino acids. V dropped 6 bases and J dropped 6; count of bases not matched to a gene: 8. Looked up from germline, CDR1 is MDHEN and CDR2 is SYDVKM. This CDR3 is CASRATGSSEQYF. As DNA, the CDR3 is TGTGCCAGCAGGGCGACAGGGAGTAGCGAGCAGTACTTC.

This clonotype was observed at least ten times. The chain carries TRBV9 and TRBJ2-5; a weak D match, TRBD1 (6 bases). CDR3 length: 13 residues. Trimming shortened V by 4 bases and J by 9 bases, and 16 bases separated the two germline ends. Germline V CDR1 and CDR2: SGDLS, YYNGEE. In DNA form, the CDR3 reads TGTGCCAGCAGCAACAGTCCAGGGGCGGCCCAGTACTTC. Residues: CASSNSPGAAQYF.

This clonotype was observed at least ten times. This chain connects TRBV2 to TRBJ2-7; D gene unclear. The V and J ends lost 0 bases and 3 bases respectively, with 12 bases between them. This CDR3 region has 15 residues. Germline CDR1 is SNHLY and CDR2 is FYNNEI. The CDR3: CASSEARSRDYEQYF. In DNA form, the CDR3 reads TGTGCCAGCAGTGAAGCGCGGAGCAGAGACTACGAGCAGTACTTC.

Concerning this clonotype: With only one base between it and a far larger clone, this is likely a read error. The chain has TRBV3-1 and TRBJ1-2; tentatively, D is TRBD1 (5 bases). The CDR3 sequence is 12 residues long. Per the germline V gene, CDR1 is LGHDT and CDR2 is YNNKEL (reference sequence). The V gene lost 3 bases and the J gene lost 6 bases, with 8 bases spanning the gap. The CDR3 DNA reads as TGTGCCAGCAGCCAGGGGACCGATGGCTACACCTTC. This gives the protein CASSQGTDGYTF. The variable domain in full, with the rest retrieved from reference TRBV3-1 and TRBJ1-2, is DTAVSQTPKYLVTQMGNDKSIKCEQNLGHDTMYWYKQDSKKFLKIMFSYNNKELIINETVPNRFSPKSPDKAHLNLHINSLELGDSAVYFCASSQGTDGYTFGSGTRLTVV.

This clonotype was seen many times. Here the CDR3 DNA reads TGTGCCAGCAGTACCACAGGGGGCGCGTATCAGCCCCAGCATTTT. Translated, it gives CASSTTGGAYQPQHF. The rearrangement joins TRBV6-1 to TRBJ1-5, with 9 positions matching TRBD1. The CDR3 is 15 residues long. From germline, CDR1 is MNHNS and CDR2 SASEGT. Trimming took 5 bases from V and 5 from J; bases not matched to a gene: 7.

The chain joins TRBV11-2 to TRBJ1-1; D unresolved. The CDR3 extends over 15 amino acids. V shed 5 bases and J shed 6 bases, with 19 bases lying between them. CDR1 and CDR2 from the germline V gene are SGHAT and FQNNGV. CDR3 sequence: CASSTGPGLGAEAFF. Here the CDR3 DNA reads TGTGCCAGCAGCACGGGCCCCGGACTTGGCGCTGAAGCTTTCTTT.

The chain is built from TRBV19 and TRBJ1-5; possibly TRBD1 for D (5 bases). Germline V CDR1 and CDR2: LNHDA, SQIVND (reference sequence). Trimming took off 2 bases at V and 0 bases at J, with 11 bases between the two ends. The CDR3 totals 16 residues. In DNA form, the CDR3 reads TGTGCCAGTAGTATAAGTTGGGGGGATAGCAATCAGCCCCAGCATTTT. This codes for CASSISWGDSNQPQHF.

This clonotype has a count of ten or more. The gene calls are TRBV28 and TRBJ2-7; 8 nucleotides match TRBD2. Germline CDR1 MDHEN, CDR2 SYDVKM. The CDR3 is made up of 15 amino acids. J gave up 0 bases and V 3 bases, and 4 bases lay outside the gene matches. CDR3 amino acids: CASSFPGGPSYEQYF. The CDR3 nucleotides read TGTGCCAGCAGTTTTCCGGGAGGGCCCTCCTACGAGCAGTACTTC. Drawing the rest from reference TRBV28 and TRBJ2-7, the complete variable domain is DVKVTQSSRYLVKRTGEKVFLECVQDMDHENMFWYRQDPGLGLRLIYFSYDVKMKEKGDIPEGYSVSREKKERFSLILESASTNQTSMYLCASSFPGGPSYEQYFGPGTRLTVT.

This clonotype has a count of ten or more. The V gene is TRBV5-5, the J gene TRBJ2-7; 9 bases agree with TRBD2. V lost 4 bases to trimming and J lost 5 bases; unmatched junction nucleotides: 10. This CDR3 is built from 15 residues. Germline V gene sequence: CDR1 SGHKS, CDR2 YYEKEE (reference sequence). The CDR3 here is CASSGQLAGTNEQYF. The CDR3 bases are TGTGCCAGCAGCGGCCAACTAGCGGGTACCAACGAGCAGTACTTC.

This clonotype has at least ten counts. V usage is TRBV19 and J usage is TRBJ2-7; D is perhaps TRBD1 (5 bases). The CDR3 is 16 residues long. Germline lookup yields CDR1 LNHDA and CDR2 SQIVND (reference sequence). V dropped 5 bases and J dropped 2 bases, with 19 bases sitting between them. CDR3 bases: TGTGCCAGTAGTCAATCCTCGCCTTCGGACACCTACGAGCAGTACTTC. This encodes CASSQSSPSDTYEQYF.

V and J are TRBV5-1 and TRBJ2-7, with 10 bases that match TRBD1. The trim removed 3 bases at V and 5 bases at J, leaving 17 bases unmatched. CDR1 is SGHRS and CDR2 is YFSETQ in the germline V gene. CDR3 size: 18 residues. CDR3: CASSSGQGLAGRRNEQYF. The CDR3 nucleotides are TGCGCCAGCAGCTCGGGACAGGGGTTAGCGGGACGTAGGAACGAGCAGTACTTC.

The table lists this clonotype with many counts. This rearrangement joins TRBV20-1 to TRBJ2-5; D is unclear. The CDR3 extends over 13 amino acids. V dropped 1 base and J dropped 1 base, with 7 bases sitting between them. Per germline, CDR1 DFQATT and CDR2 SNEGSKA (reference sequence). CDR3 sequence (DNA): TGCAGTGCTAGAGTTTGGAGCCAAGAGACCCAGTACTTC. Amino acid sequence: CSARVWSQETQYF.